This section outlines one TCR beta chain sequence together with its context. Its specificity is not known. Data came from immunoSEQ multiplex PCR; TCRdb stores just in-frame clones and leaves some out. The sample yields more than 45,000 clones, 70% to 85% seen once. There are 12 residues in the CDR3. Deletions cut 3 bases from V and 8 bases from J, with 11 bases between. Germline V lookup: CDR1 MDHEN, CDR2 SYDVKM. The data were taken from a study of T cell responses to AZD1222 COVID-19 vaccine. Study-level findings and limits: Repertoire samples came only from after the peak T cell response. Donors were mostly white British, more females; clonal diversity possibly underestimated.

This clonotype was sampled from an adult in good health. V is TRBV28 and J is TRBJ2-7; D perhaps matches TRBD1 (5 bases). The sample was peripheral blood, taken on day 0 of AZD1222 vaccination. For the CDR3, the DNA is TGTGCCAGCAGTTTTGGGGCAGGTCAGCAGTACTTC. Translated, it gives CASSFGAGQQYF.